The clone carrying this T cell receptor (beta chain) came up a few times. This sample is drawn from a study of blood T cell repertoires in COVID-19. Study-wide context: The analysed material was cDNA or gDNA that came from T cells, B-cell-depleted T cells, or PBMCs.

Profiled with immunoSEQ multiplex PCR; TCRdb holds only in-frame clones, not every one. The sample consists of approximately 200,000 clones, less than 90% of them appearing once. The sample taken for sequencing was peripheral blood. The sequence was obtained from a man aged 70-80 years with active or convalescent COVID-19.

CDR3 in DNA: TGTGCCAGCAGTTACTCGAGAAGGGGAAACTATGGCTACACCTTC. Residues: CASSYSRRGNYGYTF. The chain has TRBV6-5 and TRBJ1-2; D is possibly TRBD1 (5 bases). V was pared by 0 bases and J by 2 bases, with 10 bases between. The CDR3 totals 15 residues. Germline lookup yields CDR1 MNHEY and CDR2 SVGAGI.